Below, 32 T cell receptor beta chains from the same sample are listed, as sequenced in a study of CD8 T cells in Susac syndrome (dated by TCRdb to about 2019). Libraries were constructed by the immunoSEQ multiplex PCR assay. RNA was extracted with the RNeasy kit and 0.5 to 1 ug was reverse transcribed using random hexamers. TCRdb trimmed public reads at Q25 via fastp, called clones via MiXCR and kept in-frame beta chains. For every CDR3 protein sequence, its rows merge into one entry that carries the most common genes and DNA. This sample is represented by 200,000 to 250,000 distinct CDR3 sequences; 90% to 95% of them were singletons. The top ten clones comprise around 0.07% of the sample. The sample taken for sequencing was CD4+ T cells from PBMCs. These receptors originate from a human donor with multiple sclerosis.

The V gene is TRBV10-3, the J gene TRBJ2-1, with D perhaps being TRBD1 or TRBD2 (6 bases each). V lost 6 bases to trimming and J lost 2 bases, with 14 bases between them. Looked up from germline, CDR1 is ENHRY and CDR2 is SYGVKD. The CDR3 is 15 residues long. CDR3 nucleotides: TGTGCCATCAGGGACGGGGGCCCCGCCTACAATGAGCAGTTCTTC. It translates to CAIRDGGPAYNEQFF.

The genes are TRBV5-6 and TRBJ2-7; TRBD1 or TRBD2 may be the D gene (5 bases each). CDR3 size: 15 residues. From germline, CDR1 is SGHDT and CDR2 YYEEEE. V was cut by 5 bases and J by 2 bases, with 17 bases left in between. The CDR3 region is CASRVSGTLAYEQYF. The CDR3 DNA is TGTGCCAGCAGGGTATCCGGGACGTTGGCCTACGAGCAGTACTTC.

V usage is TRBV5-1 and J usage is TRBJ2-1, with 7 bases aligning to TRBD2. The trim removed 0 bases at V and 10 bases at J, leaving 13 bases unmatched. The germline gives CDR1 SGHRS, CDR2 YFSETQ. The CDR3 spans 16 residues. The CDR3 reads CASSLDAGAGSREQFF. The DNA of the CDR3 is TGCGCCAGCAGCTTGGACGCGGGAGCGGGGTCAAGGGAGCAGTTCTTC.

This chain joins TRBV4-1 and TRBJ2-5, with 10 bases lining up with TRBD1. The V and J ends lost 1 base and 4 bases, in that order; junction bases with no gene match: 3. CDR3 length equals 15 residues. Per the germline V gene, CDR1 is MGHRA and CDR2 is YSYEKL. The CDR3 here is CASSQVTGGVETQYF. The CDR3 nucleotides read TGCGCCAGCAGCCAAGTGACAGGGGGCGTAGAGACCCAGTACTTC.

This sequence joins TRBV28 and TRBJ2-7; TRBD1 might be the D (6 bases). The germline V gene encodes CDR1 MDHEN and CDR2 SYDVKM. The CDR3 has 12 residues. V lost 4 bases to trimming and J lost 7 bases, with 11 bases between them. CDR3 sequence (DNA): TGTGCCAGCAGTTGGACAGTCCGGGAGCAGTACTTC. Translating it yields CASSWTVREQYF.

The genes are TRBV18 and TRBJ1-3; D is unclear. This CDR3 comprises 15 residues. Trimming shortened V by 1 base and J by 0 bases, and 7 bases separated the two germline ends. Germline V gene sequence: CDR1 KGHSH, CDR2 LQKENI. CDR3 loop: CASSPRESSGNTIYF. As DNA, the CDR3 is TGTGCCAGCTCACCACGAGAGAGCTCTGGAAACACCATATATTTT.

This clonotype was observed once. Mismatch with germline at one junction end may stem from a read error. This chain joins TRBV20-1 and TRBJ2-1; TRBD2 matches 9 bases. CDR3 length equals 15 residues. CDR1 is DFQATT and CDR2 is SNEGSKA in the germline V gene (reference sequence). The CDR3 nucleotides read TGCAGTGTTGAGGCGACTAGCGGTTCCTTCAATGAGCAGTTCTTC. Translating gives CSVEATSGSFNEQFF.

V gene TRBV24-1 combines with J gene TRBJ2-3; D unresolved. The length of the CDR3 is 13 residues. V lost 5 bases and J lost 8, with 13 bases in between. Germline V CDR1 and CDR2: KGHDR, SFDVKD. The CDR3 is CATSVRPPGTQYF. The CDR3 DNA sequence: TGTGCCACCAGTGTCCGACCCCCGGGTACGCAGTATTTT.

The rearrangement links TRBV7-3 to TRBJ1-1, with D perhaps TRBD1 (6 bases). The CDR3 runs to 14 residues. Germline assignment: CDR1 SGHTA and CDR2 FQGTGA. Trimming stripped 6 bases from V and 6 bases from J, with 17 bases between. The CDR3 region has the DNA TGTGCCAGCAGACAACAATCGGACAGCCCTGAAGCTTTCTTT. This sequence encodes CASRQQSDSPEAFF.

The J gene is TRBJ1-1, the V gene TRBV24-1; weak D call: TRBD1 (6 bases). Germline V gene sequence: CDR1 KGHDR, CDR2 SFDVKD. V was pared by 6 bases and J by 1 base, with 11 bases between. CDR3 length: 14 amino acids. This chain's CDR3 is CATSQGRRNTEAFF. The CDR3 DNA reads TGTGCCACCAGTCAGGGGCGGAGGAACACTGAAGCTTTCTTT.

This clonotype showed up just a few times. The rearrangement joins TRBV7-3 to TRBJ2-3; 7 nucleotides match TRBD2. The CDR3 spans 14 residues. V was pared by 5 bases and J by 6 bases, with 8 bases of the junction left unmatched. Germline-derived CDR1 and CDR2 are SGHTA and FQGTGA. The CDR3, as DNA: TGTGCCAGCAGCACGGGACTACCAGCGGATACGCAGTATTTT. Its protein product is CASSTGLPADTQYF.

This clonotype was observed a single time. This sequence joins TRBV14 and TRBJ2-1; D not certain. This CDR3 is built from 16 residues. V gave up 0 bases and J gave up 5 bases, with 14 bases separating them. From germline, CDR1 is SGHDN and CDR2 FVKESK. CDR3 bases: TGTGCCAGCAGCCAAGAATTTATCGGGCGGAACAATGAGCAGTTCTTC. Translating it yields CASSQEFIGRNNEQFF.

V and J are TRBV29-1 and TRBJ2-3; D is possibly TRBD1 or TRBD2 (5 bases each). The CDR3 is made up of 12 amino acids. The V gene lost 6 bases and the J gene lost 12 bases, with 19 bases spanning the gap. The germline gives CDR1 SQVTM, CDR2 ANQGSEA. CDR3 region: CSVADGGRNQYF. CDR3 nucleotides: TGCAGCGTGGCGGATGGGGGACGGAACCAGTATTTT.

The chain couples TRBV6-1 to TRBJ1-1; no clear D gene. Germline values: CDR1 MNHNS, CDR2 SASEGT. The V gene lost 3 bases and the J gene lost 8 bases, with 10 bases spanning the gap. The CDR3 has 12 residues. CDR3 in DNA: TGTGCCAGCAGTGAGATGCAGATAGAAGCTTTCTTT. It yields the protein CASSEMQIEAFF.

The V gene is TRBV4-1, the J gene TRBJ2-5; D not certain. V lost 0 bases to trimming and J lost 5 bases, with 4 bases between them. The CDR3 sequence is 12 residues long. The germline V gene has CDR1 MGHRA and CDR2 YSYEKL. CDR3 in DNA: TGCGCCAGCAGCCAAGATTCCGAGACCCAGTACTTC. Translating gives CASSQDSETQYF.

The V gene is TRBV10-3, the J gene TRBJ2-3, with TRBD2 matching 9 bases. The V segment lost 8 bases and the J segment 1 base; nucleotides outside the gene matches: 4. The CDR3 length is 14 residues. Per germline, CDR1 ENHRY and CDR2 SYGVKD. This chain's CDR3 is CAIPTSGRTDTQYF. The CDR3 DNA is TGTGCCATCCCAACTAGCGGGCGCACAGATACGCAGTATTTT.

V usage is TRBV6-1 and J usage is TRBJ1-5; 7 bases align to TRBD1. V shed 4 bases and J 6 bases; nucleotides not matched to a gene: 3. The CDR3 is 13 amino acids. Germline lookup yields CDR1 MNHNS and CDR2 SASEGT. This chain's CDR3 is CASSGQGGQPQHF. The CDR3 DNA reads TGTGCCAGCAGTGGACAGGGTGGTCAGCCCCAGCATTTT.

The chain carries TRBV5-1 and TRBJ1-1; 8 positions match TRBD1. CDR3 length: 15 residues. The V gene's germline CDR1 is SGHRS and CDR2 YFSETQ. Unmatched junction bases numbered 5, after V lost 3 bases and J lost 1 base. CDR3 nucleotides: TGCGCCAGCAGCTCTGCCGGGACAGGGAACACTGAAGCTTTCTTT. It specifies CASSSAGTGNTEAFF.

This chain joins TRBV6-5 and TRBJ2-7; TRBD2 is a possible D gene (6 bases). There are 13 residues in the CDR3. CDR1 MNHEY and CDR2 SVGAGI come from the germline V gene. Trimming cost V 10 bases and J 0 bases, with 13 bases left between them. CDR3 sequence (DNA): TGTGCCACCAGAATGGGGGGCTCCTACGAGCAGTACTTC. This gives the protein CATRMGGSYEQYF.

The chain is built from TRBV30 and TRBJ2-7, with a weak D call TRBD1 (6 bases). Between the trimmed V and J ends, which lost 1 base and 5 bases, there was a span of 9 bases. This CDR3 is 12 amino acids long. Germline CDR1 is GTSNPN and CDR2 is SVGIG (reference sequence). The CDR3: CAWSEQGNEQYF. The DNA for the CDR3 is TGTGCCTGGAGTGAACAGGGAAACGAGCAGTACTTC.

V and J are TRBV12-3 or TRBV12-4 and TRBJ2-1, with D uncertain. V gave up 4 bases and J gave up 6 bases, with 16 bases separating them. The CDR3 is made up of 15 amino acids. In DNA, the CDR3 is TGTGCCAGCAGTTCCCTTTTAGCCCGGGTCAATGAGCAGTTCTTC. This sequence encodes CASSSLLARVNEQFF.

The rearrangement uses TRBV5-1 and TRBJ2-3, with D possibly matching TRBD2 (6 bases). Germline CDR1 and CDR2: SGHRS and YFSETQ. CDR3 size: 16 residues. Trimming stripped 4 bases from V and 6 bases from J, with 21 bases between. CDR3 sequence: CASSPPNSGLSDTQYF. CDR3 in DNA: TGCGCCAGCAGCCCGCCGAATAGCGGACTCAGTGATACGCAGTATTTT.

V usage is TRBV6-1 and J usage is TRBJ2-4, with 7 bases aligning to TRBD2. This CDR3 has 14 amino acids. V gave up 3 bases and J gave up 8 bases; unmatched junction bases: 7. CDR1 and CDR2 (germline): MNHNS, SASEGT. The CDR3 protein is CASSELTSVHIQYF. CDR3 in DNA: TGTGCCAGCAGTGAGCTCACTAGCGTACACATTCAGTACTTC.

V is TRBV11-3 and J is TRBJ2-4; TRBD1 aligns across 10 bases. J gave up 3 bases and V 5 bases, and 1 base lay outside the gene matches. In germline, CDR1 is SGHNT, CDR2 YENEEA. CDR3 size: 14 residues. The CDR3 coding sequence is TGTGCCAGCAGCCGGACAGGGGGCAAAAACATTCAGTACTTC. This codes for CASSRTGGKNIQYF. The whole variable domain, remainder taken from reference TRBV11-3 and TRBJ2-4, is EAGVVQSPRYKIIEKKQPVAFWCNPISGHNTLYWYLQNLGQGPELLIRYENEEAVDDSQLPKDRFSAERLKGVDSTLKIQPAELGDSAVYLCASSRTGGKNIQYFGAGTRLSVL.

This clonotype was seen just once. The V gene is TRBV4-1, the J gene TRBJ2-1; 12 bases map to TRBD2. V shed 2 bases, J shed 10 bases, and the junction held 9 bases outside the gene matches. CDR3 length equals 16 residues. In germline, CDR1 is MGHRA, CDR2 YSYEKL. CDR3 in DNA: TGCGCCAGCAGCCAACCTAGCGGGGGGGCCGATGGGGAGCAGTTCTTC. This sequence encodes CASSQPSGGADGEQFF.

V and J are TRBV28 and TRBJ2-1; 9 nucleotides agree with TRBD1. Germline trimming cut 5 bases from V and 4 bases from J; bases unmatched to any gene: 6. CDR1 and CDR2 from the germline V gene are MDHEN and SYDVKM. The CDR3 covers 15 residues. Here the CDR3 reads CASSPPDRGYNEQFF. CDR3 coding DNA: TGTGCCAGCAGTCCCCCCGACAGGGGGTACAATGAGCAGTTCTTC.

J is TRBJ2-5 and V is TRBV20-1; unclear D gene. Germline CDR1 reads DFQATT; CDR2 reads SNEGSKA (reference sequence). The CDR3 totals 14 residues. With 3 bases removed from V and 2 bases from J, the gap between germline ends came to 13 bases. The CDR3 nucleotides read TGCAGTGCTAGTTCGGGCAACGGGCAAGAGACCCAGTACTTC. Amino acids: CSASSGNGQETQYF.

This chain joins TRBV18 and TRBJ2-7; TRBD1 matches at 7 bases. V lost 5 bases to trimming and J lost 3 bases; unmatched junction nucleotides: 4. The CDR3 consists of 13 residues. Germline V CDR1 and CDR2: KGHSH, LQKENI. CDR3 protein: CASSKTGIYEQYV. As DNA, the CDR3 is TGTGCCAGCTCAAAGACAGGGATCTACGAGCAGTACGTC.

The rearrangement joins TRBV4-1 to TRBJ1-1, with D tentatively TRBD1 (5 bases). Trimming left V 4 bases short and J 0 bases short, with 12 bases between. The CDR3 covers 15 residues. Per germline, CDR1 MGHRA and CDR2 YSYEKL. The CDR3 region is CASSPRGVMNTEAFF. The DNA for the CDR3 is TGCGCCAGCAGCCCAAGGGGAGTCATGAACACTGAAGCTTTCTTT.

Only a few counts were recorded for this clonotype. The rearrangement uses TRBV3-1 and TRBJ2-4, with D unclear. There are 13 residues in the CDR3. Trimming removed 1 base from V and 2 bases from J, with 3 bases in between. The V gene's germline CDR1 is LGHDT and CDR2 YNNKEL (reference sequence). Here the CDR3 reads CASSQGTKNIQYF. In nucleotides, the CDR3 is TGTGCCAGCAGCCAAGGAACCAAAAACATTCAGTACTTC.

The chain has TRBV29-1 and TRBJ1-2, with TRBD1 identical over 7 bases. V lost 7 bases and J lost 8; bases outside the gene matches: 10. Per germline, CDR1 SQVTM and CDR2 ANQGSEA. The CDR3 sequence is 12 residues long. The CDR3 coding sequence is TGCAGCGCCGGGACAGCCGCTAAGGGCTACACCTTC. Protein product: CSAGTAAKGYTF.

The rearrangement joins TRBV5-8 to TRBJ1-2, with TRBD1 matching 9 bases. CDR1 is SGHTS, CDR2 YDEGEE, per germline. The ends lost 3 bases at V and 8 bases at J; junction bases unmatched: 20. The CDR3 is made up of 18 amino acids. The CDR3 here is CASSSTFSPGTGRGGYTF. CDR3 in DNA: TGTGCCAGCAGCTCCACATTTAGTCCCGGGACAGGGAGGGGCGGCTACACCTTC.